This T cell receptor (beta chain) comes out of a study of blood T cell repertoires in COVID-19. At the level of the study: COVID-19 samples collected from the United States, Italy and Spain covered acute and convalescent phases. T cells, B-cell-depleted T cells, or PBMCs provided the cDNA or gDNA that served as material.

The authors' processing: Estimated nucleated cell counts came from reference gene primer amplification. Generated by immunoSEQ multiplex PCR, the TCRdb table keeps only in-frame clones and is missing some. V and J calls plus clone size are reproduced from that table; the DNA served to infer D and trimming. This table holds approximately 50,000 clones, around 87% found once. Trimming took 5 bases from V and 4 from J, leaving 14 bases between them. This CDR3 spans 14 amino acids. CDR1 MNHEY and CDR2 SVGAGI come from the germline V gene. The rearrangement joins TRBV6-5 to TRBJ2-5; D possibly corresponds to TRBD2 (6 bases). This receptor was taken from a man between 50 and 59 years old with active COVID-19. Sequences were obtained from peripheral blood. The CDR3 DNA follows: TGTGCCAGCAGTCCGAACGCGGGGCGAGAGACCCAGTACTTC. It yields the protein CASSPNAGRETQYF.